This paragraph reports one T cell receptor beta chain. How the authors handled the data: Counts of nucleated cells, estimated from reference gene primer amplification, were obtained. This table comes from immunoSEQ multiplex PCR, and its TCRdb copy is limited to in-frame clones, with some not included. V and J calls and clone size are copied from that table; D and trimming were computed from the DNA. The profile shows about 99,000 clones, 84% of them singletons. This entry belongs to a study of blood T cell repertoires in COVID-19. Overall study: PBMCs, B-cell-depleted T cells, or T cells provided the cDNA or gDNA that made up the material.

This CDR3 region has 13 residues. V dropped 3 bases and J dropped 2 bases, with 8 bases sitting between them. Germline loops: CDR1 MDHEN, CDR2 SYDVKM. The sequenced material came from peripheral blood. The TCR was taken from a man between 65 and 80 years old with active or convalescent COVID-19. The gene calls are TRBV28 and TRBJ2-7; TRBD1 is a possible D gene (5 bases). Here the CDR3 DNA reads TGTGCCAGCAGTTTGTCAGGGCCCTACGAGCAGTACTTC. It specifies CASSLSGPYEQYF.